This T cell receptor beta chain was sequenced for a study of shared clonotypes between healthy human individuals. Study findings and constraints: On the whole, naive subsets had larger estimated richness than memory subsets had.

About this clone: Its antigen remains unidentified.

Sorted-subset replicate PCRs used around 0.2 ug DNA, some 33,000 T cell genomes. TCRdb's copy holds only in-frame clones and misses some; the assay was immunoSEQ multiplex PCR. This table has about 1.5 million clones, around 98% appearing once. Donors comprised healthy HIV-negative adults lacking recent acute infections or vaccinations. The study separated CD4+ cells into CD45RA+ naive and CD45RA-negative memory subsets. V shed 11 bases, J shed 4 bases, and the junction held 15 bases outside the gene matches. Germline lookup yields CDR1 MDHEN and CDR2 SYDVKM. This CDR3 comprises 17 residues. The TCR sequence derives from a man aged 30 to 39 in good health. This chain connects TRBV28 to TRBJ2-4; 12 bases map to TRBD2. The sample taken for sequencing was naive CD4+ T cells sorted from blood. The subset was: CD45RA+ positively selected. DNA for the CDR3: TGTGCCGCCGGGCTAGCGGGAGGGCTCGGGTCTAAAAACATTCAGTACTTC. Its protein product is CAAGLAGGLGSKNIQYF.